These T cell receptor beta chains were read from a single sample in a study of T-cell reconstitution after alpha-beta-depleted transplantation in children. TCRdb ran MiXCR on the PCR reads and lists one entry per CDR3 protein. The data show more than 400,000 distinct CDR3 sequences, around 10% seen once. Sample: PBMCs, mostly from graft donor cells, taken 180 days after TCRalphabeta/CD19-depleted stem cell transplant. Source of these receptors: a female patient under 10 years old who had a stem cell transplant for aplastic anemia, so the T cells may come from the graft donor. Both conserved end residues are part of each CDR3. A D gene is named only where the DNA matches it firmly. Expanded clones get a size class; other rows say once, few or many, or leave the size out.

v_gene: TRBV28
j_gene: TRBJ2-3
d_gene: -
abundance: -
CDR3aa: CASSRDDTQYF
CDR3nt: TGTGCCAGCAGTCGAGATGATACGCAGTATTTT

v_gene: TRBV7-2
j_gene: TRBJ1-1
d_gene: -
abundance: -
CDR3aa: CASSLQQDTEAFF
CDR3nt: TGTGCCAGCAGCTTACAGCAGGACACTGAAGCTTTCTTT

v_gene: TRBV7-2
j_gene: TRBJ2-5
d_gene: TRBD1
abundance: -
CDR3aa: CASSSSYRGKTQYF
CDR3nt: TGTGCCAGCAGCTCCTCTTACAGGGGGAAGACCCAGTACTTC

v_gene: TRBV2
j_gene: TRBJ2-1
d_gene: TRBD1
abundance: -
CDR3aa: CASSAPGQGVGYEQFF
CDR3nt: TGTGCCAGCAGTGCCCCGGGACAGGGGGTTGGCTATGAGCAGTTCTTC

v_gene: TRBV20-1
j_gene: TRBJ2-7
d_gene: -
abundance: -
CDR3aa: CSARLQGHEQYF
CDR3nt: TGCAGTGCTAGACTACAGGGCCACGAGCAGTACTTC

v_gene: TRBV11-2
j_gene: TRBJ2-6
d_gene: -
abundance: few
CDR3aa: CASSPRPSGANVLTF
CDR3nt: TGTGCCAGCAGCCCCCGGCCCTCTGGGGCCAACGTCCTGACTTTC

v_gene: TRBV18
j_gene: TRBJ1-1
d_gene: -
abundance: few
CDR3aa: CASSPNQGMGDTEAFF
CDR3nt: TGTGCCAGCTCACCAAATCAGGGTATGGGTGACACTGAAGCTTTCTTT

v_gene: TRBV9
j_gene: TRBJ2-3
d_gene: TRBD2
abundance: -
CDR3aa: CASSVGLAAFTDTQYF
CDR3nt: TGTGCCAGCAGCGTCGGCCTAGCGGCGTTCACAGATACGCAGTATTTT

v_gene: TRBV10-3
j_gene: TRBJ2-3
d_gene: TRBD2
abundance: -
CDR3aa: CAIRLAGELNTQYF
CDR3nt: TGTGCCATCAGACTAGCGGGAGAACTAAATACGCAGTATTTT

v_gene: TRBV7-2
j_gene: TRBJ2-3
d_gene: -
abundance: few
CDR3aa: CASSLAREATQYF
CDR3nt: TGTGCCAGCAGCTTAGCTAGGGAAGCTACGCAGTATTTT